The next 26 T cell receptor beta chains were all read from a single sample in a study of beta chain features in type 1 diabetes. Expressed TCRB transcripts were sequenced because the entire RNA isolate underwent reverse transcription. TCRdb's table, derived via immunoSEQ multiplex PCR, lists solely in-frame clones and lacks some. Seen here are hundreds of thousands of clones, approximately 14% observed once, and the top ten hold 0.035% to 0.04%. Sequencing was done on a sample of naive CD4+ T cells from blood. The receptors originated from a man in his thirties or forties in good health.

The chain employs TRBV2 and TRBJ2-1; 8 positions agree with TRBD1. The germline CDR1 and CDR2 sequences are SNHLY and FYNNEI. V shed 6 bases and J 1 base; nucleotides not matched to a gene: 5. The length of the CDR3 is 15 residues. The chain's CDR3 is CASRATGASYNEQFF. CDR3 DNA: TGTGCCAGCAGGGCGACAGGGGCGTCCTACAATGAGCAGTTCTTC.

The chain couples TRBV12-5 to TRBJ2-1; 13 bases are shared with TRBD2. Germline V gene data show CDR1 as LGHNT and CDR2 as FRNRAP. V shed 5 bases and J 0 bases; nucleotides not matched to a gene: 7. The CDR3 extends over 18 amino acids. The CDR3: CASGNPGLAGRSYNEQFF. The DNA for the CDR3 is TGTGCTAGTGGTAACCCGGGACTAGCGGGACGCTCCTACAATGAGCAGTTCTTC.

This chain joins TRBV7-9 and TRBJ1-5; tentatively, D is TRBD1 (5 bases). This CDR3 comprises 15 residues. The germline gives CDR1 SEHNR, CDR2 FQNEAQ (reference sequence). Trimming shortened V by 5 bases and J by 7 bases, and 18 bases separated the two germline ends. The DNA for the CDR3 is TGTGCCAGCAGCAGCGCCGGGACGTCGGGCCAGCCCCAGCATTTT. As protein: CASSSAGTSGQPQHF.

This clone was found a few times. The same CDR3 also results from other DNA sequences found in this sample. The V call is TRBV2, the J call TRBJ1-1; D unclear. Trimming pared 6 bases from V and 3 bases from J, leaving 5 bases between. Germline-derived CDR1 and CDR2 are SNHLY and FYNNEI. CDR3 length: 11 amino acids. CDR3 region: CASRPDTEAFF. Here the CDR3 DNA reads TGTGCCAGCAGGCCGGACACTGAAGCTTTCTTT.

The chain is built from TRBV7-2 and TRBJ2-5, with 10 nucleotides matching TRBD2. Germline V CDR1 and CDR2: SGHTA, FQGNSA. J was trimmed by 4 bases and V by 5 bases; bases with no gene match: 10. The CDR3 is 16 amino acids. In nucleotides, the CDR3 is TGTGCCAGCAGCGCAAGCGGGAGGGCCGGTGTAGAGACCCAGTACTTC. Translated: CASSASGRAGVETQYF.

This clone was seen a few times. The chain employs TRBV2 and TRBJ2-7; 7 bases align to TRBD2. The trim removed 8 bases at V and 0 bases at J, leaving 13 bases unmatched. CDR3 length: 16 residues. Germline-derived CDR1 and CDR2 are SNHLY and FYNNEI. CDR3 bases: TGTGCCAGCCTCTCCCCCGGGAGGTCCGACTCCTACGAGCAGTACTTC. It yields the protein CASLSPGRSDSYEQYF.

Written as DNA, the CDR3 is TGTGCCAGTCGGAGACAGGGGATGAACACTGAAGCTTTCTTT. Protein: CASRRQGMNTEAFF. This rearrangement joins TRBV19 to TRBJ1-1, with 8 bases aligning to TRBD1. The CDR3 sequence is 14 residues long. Germline V gene data show CDR1 as LNHDA and CDR2 as SQIVND (reference sequence). The V and J ends lost 8 bases and 0 bases, in that order; junction bases with no gene match: 5.

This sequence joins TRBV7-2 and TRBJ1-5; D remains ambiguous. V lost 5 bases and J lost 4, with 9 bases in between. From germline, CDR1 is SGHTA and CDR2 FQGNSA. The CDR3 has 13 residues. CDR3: CASSMEVNQPQHF. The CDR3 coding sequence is TGTGCCAGCAGCATGGAGGTGAATCAGCCCCAGCATTTT.

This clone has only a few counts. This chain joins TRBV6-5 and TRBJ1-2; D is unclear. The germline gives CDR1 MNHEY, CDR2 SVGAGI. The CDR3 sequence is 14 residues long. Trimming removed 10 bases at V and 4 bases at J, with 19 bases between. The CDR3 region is CATSRLGKTYGYTF. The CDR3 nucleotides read TGTGCCACCTCTCGTCTGGGGAAAACCTATGGCTACACCTTC.

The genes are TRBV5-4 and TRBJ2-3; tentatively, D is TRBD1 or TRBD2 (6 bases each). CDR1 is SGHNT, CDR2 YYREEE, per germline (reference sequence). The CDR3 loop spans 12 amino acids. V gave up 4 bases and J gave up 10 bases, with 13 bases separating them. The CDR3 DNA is TGTGCCAGCAGCCCTAGGGGGGCTGCGCAGTATTTT. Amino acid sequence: CASSPRGAAQYF.

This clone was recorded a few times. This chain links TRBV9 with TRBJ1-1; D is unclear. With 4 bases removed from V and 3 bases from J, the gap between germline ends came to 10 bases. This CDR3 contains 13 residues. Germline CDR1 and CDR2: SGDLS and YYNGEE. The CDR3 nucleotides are TGTGCCAGCAGCTTCAGGTGGGACACTGAAGCTTTCTTT. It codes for CASSFRWDTEAFF.

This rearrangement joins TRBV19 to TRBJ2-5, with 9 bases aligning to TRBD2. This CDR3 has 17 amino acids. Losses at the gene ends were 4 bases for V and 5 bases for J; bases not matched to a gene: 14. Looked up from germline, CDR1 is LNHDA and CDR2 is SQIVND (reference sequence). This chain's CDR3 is CASSTPLIAGVKETQYF. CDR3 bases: TGTGCCAGTAGTACCCCCCTTATAGCGGGAGTTAAGGAGACCCAGTACTTC.

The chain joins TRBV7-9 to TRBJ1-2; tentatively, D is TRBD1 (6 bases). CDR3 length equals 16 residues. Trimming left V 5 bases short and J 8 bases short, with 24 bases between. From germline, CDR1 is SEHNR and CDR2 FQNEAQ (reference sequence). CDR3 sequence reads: CASSITGYEAMRGYTF. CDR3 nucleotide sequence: TGTGCCAGCAGCATCACAGGGTATGAGGCAATGCGCGGCTACACCTTC.

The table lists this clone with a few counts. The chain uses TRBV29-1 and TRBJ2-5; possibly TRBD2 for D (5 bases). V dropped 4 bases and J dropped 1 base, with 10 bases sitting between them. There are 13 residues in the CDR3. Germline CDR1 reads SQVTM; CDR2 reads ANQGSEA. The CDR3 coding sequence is TGCAGCGTTGTCGGGGTTGGCCAAGAGACCCAGTACTTC. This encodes CSVVGVGQETQYF.

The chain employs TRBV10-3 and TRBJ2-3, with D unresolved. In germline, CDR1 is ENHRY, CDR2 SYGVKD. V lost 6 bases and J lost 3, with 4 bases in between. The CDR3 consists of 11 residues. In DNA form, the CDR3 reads TGTGCCATCAGGCAAACAGATACGCAGTATTTT. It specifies CAIRQTDTQYF.

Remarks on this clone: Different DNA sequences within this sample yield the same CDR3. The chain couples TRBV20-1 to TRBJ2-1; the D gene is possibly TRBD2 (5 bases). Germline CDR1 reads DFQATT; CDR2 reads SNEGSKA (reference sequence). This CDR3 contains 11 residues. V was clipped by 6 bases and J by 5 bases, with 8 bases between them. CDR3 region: CSARRNNEQFF. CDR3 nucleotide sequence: TGCAGTGCACGGAGGAACAATGAGCAGTTCTTC.

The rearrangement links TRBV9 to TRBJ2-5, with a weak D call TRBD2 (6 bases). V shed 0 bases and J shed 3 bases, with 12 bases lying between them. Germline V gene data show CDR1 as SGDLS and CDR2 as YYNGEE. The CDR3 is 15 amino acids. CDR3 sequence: CASSVGYLAKETQYF. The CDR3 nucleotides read TGTGCCAGCAGCGTAGGGTACCTAGCGAAAGAGACCCAGTACTTC.

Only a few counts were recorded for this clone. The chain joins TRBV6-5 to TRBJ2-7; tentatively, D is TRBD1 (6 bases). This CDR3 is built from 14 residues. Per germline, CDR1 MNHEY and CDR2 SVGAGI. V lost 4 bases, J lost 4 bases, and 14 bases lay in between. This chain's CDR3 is CASSSSWTDYEQYV. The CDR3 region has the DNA TGTGCCAGCAGTTCATCATGGACAGATTACGAGCAGTACGTC.

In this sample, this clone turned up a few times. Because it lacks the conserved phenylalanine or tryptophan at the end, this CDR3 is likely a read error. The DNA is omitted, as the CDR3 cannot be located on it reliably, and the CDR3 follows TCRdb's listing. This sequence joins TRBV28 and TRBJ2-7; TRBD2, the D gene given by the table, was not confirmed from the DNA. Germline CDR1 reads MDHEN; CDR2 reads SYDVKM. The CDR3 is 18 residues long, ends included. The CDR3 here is CASSSPRDVGLAGGPTLH.

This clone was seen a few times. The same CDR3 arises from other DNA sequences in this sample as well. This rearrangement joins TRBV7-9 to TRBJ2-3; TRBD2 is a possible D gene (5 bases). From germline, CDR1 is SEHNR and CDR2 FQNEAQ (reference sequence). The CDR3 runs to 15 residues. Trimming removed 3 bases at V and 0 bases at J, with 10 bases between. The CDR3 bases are TGTGCCAGCAGCTTGGGGAGCGGAAGCACAGATACGCAGTATTTT. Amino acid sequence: CASSLGSGSTDTQYF.

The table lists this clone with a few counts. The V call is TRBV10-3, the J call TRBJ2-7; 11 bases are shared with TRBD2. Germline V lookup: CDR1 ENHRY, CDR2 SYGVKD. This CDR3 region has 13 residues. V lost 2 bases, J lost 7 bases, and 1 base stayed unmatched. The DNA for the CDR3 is TGTGCCATCAGTGAGCGACTAGCGGGGGAGCAGTACGTC. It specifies CAISERLAGEQYV.

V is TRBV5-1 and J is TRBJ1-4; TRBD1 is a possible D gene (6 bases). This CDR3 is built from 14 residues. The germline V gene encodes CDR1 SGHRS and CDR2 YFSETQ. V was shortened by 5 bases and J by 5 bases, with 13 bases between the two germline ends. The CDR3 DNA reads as TGCGCCAGCAGGACAGGACGGAAGAATGAAAAACTGTTTTTT. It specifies CASRTGRKNEKLFF. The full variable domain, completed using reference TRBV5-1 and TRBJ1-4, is KAGVTQTPRYLIKTRGQQVTLSCSPISGHRSVSWYQQTPGQGLQFLFEYFSETQRNKGNFPGRFSGRQFSNSRSEMNVSTLELGDSALYLCASRTGRKNEKLFFGSGTQLSVL.

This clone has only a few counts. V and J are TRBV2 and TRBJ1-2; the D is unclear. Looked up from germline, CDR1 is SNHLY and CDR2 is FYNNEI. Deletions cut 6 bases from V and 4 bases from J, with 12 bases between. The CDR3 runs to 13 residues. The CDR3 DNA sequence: TGTGCCAGCAGCCGACAACAGCCCTATGGCTACACCTTC. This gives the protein CASSRQQPYGYTF.

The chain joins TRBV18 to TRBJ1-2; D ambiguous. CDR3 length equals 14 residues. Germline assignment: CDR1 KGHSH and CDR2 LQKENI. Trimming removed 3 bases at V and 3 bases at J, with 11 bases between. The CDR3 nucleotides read TGTGCCAGCTCACCCGTGGCGGTAGACTATGGCTACACCTTC. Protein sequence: CASSPVAVDYGYTF.

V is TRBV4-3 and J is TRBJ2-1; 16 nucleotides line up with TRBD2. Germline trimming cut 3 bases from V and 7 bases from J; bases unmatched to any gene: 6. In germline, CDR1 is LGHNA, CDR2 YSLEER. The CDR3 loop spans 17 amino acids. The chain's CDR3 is CASSHPGLAGGPNEQFF. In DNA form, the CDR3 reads TGCGCCAGCAGCCACCCGGGACTAGCGGGAGGGCCTAATGAGCAGTTCTTC.

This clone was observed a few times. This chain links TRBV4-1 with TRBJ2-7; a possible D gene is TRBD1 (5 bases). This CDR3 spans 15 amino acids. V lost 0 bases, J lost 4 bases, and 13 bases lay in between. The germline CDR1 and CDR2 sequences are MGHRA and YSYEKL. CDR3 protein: CASSQEFLGRYEQYF. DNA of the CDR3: TGCGCCAGCAGCCAAGAATTTCTGGGGCGTTACGAGCAGTACTTC.